This T cell receptor (beta chain) was observed in a study of shared clonotypes between healthy human individuals. Study results and limitations: Memory subsets generally showed smaller estimated richness than naive subsets did.

The assay was immunoSEQ multiplex PCR, and TCRdb's table has in-frame clones only and misses some. The sample lists approximately 1.5 million clones, 97% to 99% occurring once. The study separated CD4+ cells into CD45RA+ naive and CD45RA-negative memory subsets. Comments on this clone: Antigen unknown.

The germline V gene has CDR1 SQVTM and CDR2 ANQGSEA. The CDR3 consists of 15 residues. Deletions cut 1 base from V and 3 bases from J, with 16 bases between. The sequence was collected from a young man in good health. Source material: naive CD4+ T cells sorted from blood. Subset reported: CD45RA+ positively selected. J is TRBJ2-7 and V is TRBV29-1, with unresolved D. The CDR3 DNA reads as TGCAGCGTTGAAGTCCTGGGATCCGAAAGCTACGAGCAGTACTTC. Translation: CSVEVLGSESYEQYF.